Below, 29 T cell receptor beta chains from the same sample are listed, as sequenced in a study of blood T cell repertoires in COVID-19 (dated by TCRdb to 2018 to 2020). The method behind the library was the immunoSEQ multiplex PCR assay. Imported from immuneACCESS, the table was reduced by TCRdb to in-frame sequences with V and J called. These copies leave out some clones; in studies compared against another copy, an unresolved V gene accounts for under half, and the cause of the remainder is not known. The sample includes approximately 530,000 clones, with roughly nine tenths observed a single time. The top ten clonotypes cover around 7.8% of the sample. Sequenced sample: peripheral blood. Receptors were obtained from a woman aged 45 to 65 with COVID-19, enrolled during active disease.

The J gene is TRBJ1-5, the V gene TRBV5-1, with 9 bases fitting TRBD1. This CDR3 region has 14 residues. The J segment lost 5 bases and the V segment lost 4 bases, leaving 4 bases of the junction unmatched. Per germline, CDR1 SGHRS and CDR2 YFSETQ. The CDR3 spells CASSLDRGDQPQHF. The CDR3 nucleotides are TGCGCCAGCAGCCTTGACAGGGGGGATCAGCCCCAGCATTTT.

V and J are TRBV6-5 and TRBJ1-1; 8 bases line up with TRBD1. This CDR3 is 14 amino acids long. In germline, CDR1 is MNHEY, CDR2 SVGAGI. V lost 4 bases to trimming and J lost 0 bases; unmatched junction nucleotides: 1. CDR3 residues: CASSSTGVNTEAFF. The CDR3, as DNA: TGTGCCAGCAGTTCGACAGGGGTGAACACTGAAGCTTTCTTT.

The J gene is TRBJ1-1, the V gene TRBV9; D ambiguous. Germline CDR1 reads SGDLS; CDR2 reads YYNGEE. Trimming pared 0 bases from V and 4 bases from J, leaving 10 bases between. This CDR3 has 14 amino acids. For the CDR3, the DNA is TGTGCCAGCAGCGTAGGAACCAGAGGCACTGAAGCTTTCTTT. Protein product: CASSVGTRGTEAFF. The whole variable domain, filled in from reference TRBV9 and TRBJ1-1, reads DSGVTQTPKHLITATGQRVTLRCSPRSGDLSVYWYQQSLDQGLQFLIQYYNGEERAKGNILERFSAQQFPDLHSELNLSSLELGDSALYFCASSVGTRGTEAFFGQGTRLTVV.

This chain uses TRBV3-1 (or the pseudogene TRBV3-2) with TRBJ2-2, with 11 bases lining up with TRBD2. There are 17 residues in the CDR3. The germline V gene has CDR1 LGHDT and CDR2 YNNKEL (reference sequence). With 1 base clipped from V and 0 bases from J, the junction kept 1 base outside the gene matches. The CDR3 sequence is CASSQASGGPNTGELFF. The DNA for the CDR3 is TGTGCCAGCAGCCAAGCTAGCGGGGGGCCGAACACCGGGGAGCTGTTTTTT.

The rearrangement joins TRBV6-1 to TRBJ2-7; weak D call: TRBD1 (6 bases). The CDR3 runs 14 residues. V was shortened by 2 bases and J by 3 bases, with 11 bases between the two germline ends. Germline-derived CDR1 and CDR2 are MNHNS and SASEGT. The CDR3 spells CASSERQGGYEQYF. In nucleotides, the CDR3 is TGTGCCAGCAGTGAAAGACAAGGGGGCTACGAGCAGTACTTC.

This chain links TRBV5-6 with TRBJ1-3; D is ambiguous. V was cut by 1 base and J by 0 bases, with 17 bases left in between. The CDR3 is made up of 18 amino acids. Germline values: CDR1 SGHDT, CDR2 YYEEEE. In DNA, the CDR3 is TGTGCCAGCAGCTTGCCCGCAGGCCTAAGCCCCTCTGGAAACACCATATATTTT. Amino acids: CASSLPAGLSPSGNTIYF.

The V gene is TRBV3-1 (or the pseudogene TRBV3-2), the J gene TRBJ1-4; D call uncertain. CDR1 LGHDT and CDR2 YNNKEL come from the germline V gene (reference sequence). The CDR3 covers 14 residues. V lost 5 bases and J lost 8, with 15 bases in between. In DNA form, the CDR3 reads TGTGCCAGCAGCGGGCTACTCTCGGCCGAAAAACTGTTTTTT. Translation: CASSGLLSAEKLFF.

The DNA of the CDR3 is TGCGCCAGCAGCCCCCTCCCGGGACAGAACTATGGCTACACCTTC. This gives the protein CASSPLPGQNYGYTF. V usage is TRBV4-1 and J usage is TRBJ1-2; 7 nucleotides line up with TRBD1. The germline V gene encodes CDR1 MGHRA and CDR2 YSYEKL. CDR3 length equals 15 residues. The V gene end was trimmed by 4 bases and the J gene end by 2 bases; junction bases not matched to a gene: 7.

The chain recombines TRBV7-3 with TRBJ2-1, with 10 positions matching TRBD2. The CDR3 extends over 15 amino acids. V shed 3 bases, J shed 6 bases, and the junction held 5 bases outside the gene matches. Germline V gives CDR1 SGHTA, CDR2 FQGTGA. The CDR3 loop reads CASSFQRGGLNEQFF. Written as DNA, the CDR3 is TGTGCCAGCAGCTTCCAGCGGGGGGGTCTCAATGAGCAGTTCTTC.

The rearrangement uses TRBV18 and TRBJ2-1; 8 bases are shared with TRBD2. Unmatched junction bases numbered 11, after V lost 4 bases and J lost 6 bases. CDR3 length: 16 amino acids. Germline lookup yields CDR1 KGHSH and CDR2 LQKENI. This CDR3 reads CASSLTLAGMINEQFF. The DNA of the CDR3 is TGTGCCAGCTCACTAACCTTAGCGGGGATGATCAATGAGCAGTTCTTC.

The chain has TRBV5-1 and TRBJ2-3; D possibly corresponds to TRBD2 (5 bases). Germline-derived CDR1 and CDR2 are SGHRS and YFSETQ. CDR3 length equals 15 residues. Deletions cut 5 bases from V and 2 bases from J, with 15 bases between. CDR3 sequence (DNA): TGCGCCAGCAGGAGGTCCGGACTCGACACAGATACGCAGTATTTT. It encodes CASRRSGLDTDTQYF.

This chain links TRBV2 with TRBJ1-1; D not resolved. V lost 8 bases and J lost 5, with 18 bases in between. This CDR3 is 14 amino acids long. Germline V gene data show CDR1 as SNHLY and CDR2 as FYNNEI. CDR3 sequence reads: CASLRPGGGTEAFF. The CDR3 nucleotides read TGTGCCAGCCTCCGACCAGGTGGAGGGACTGAAGCTTTCTTT.

The chain combines TRBV12-3 or TRBV12-4 with TRBJ1-1; TRBD1 is a possible D gene (6 bases). The germline V and J ends were trimmed by 4 bases and 7 bases, with 13 bases remaining between them. The CDR3 contains 13 residues. This CDR3 is CASSSGQPVEAFF. CDR3 DNA sequence: TGTGCCAGCAGTTCCGGACAGCCAGTTGAAGCTTTCTTT.

This clone has a handful of counts. The chain has TRBV19 and TRBJ2-6, with D maybe TRBD2 (6 bases). The ends were cut back, 1 base at V and 4 bases at J, with 11 bases in the middle. Germline-derived CDR1 and CDR2 are LNHDA and SQIVND (reference sequence). The CDR3 length is 16 residues. The CDR3: CASSIGGTSGANVLTF. The CDR3, as DNA: TGTGCCAGTAGTATAGGGGGGACTTCCGGGGCCAACGTCCTGACTTTC.

This clone appeared a few times. This sequence joins TRBV4-1 and TRBJ1-5, with D possibly TRBD1 on 5 matching bases. From germline, CDR1 is MGHRA and CDR2 YSYEKL. The CDR3 has 16 residues. Between the trimmed V and J ends, which lost 0 bases and 8 bases, there was a span of 17 bases. The CDR3 reads CASSQEAGVGEKPQHF. The DNA of the CDR3 is TGCGCCAGCAGCCAAGAAGCGGGGGTTGGGGAGAAGCCCCAGCATTTT.

The V and J genes are TRBV15 and TRBJ1-2; weak D call: TRBD1 (5 bases). The V gene lost 3 bases and the J gene lost 3 bases, with 11 bases spanning the gap. Germline CDR1 is LNHNV and CDR2 is YYDKDF (reference sequence). The CDR3 spans 14 residues. The CDR3 DNA reads as TGTGCCACCAGCAGGGGAGCGGGGGACTATGGCTACACCTTC. This encodes CATSRGAGDYGYTF.

J is TRBJ2-6 and V is TRBV4-1, with TRBD1 as a possible D gene (6 bases). Germline loops: CDR1 MGHRA, CDR2 YSYEKL. The CDR3 has 18 amino acids. Trimming shortened V by 4 bases and J by 0 bases, and 16 bases separated the two germline ends. In DNA, the CDR3 is TGCGCCAGCAGCCCTCGGACAGCTGCCGCCTCTGGGGCCAACGTCCTGACTTTC. Translated, it gives CASSPRTAAASGANVLTF.

Concerning this clone: Other DNA sequences from this sample encode an identical CDR3 as well. The genes are TRBV19 and TRBJ1-5; 10 bases are shared with TRBD1. This CDR3 spans 13 amino acids. Losses at the gene ends were 9 bases for V and 6 bases for J; bases not matched to a gene: 5. CDR1 is LNHDA and CDR2 is SQIVND in the germline V gene (reference sequence). The CDR3 coding sequence is TGTGCCAGCTCAGGACAGGGGGGTCAGCCCCAGCATTTT. Protein: CASSGQGGQPQHF.

The chain combines TRBV7-9 with TRBJ1-1, with 9 bases fitting TRBD1. The CDR3 consists of 16 residues. Germline values: CDR1 SEHNR, CDR2 FQNEAQ (reference sequence). V was pared by 1 base and J by 5 bases, with 8 bases of the junction left unmatched. The CDR3 nucleotides are TGTGCCAGCAGCTTAGGGTTAACAGGGGGCGTGACTGAAGCTTTCTTT. Translation: CASSLGLTGGVTEAFF.

The chain uses TRBV30 and TRBJ2-3; D perhaps matches TRBD1 (6 bases). This CDR3 spans 16 amino acids. Germline values: CDR1 GTSNPN, CDR2 SVGIG (reference sequence). V shed 2 bases and J shed 4 bases, with 19 bases lying between them. The CDR3 reads CAWSKLQGQFADTQYF. CDR3 DNA sequence: TGTGCCTGGAGTAAGCTGCAGGGGCAGTTTGCAGATACGCAGTATTTT.

The chain recombines TRBV10-3 with TRBJ1-3, with D perhaps matching TRBD1 (5 bases). This CDR3 comprises 15 residues. Germline CDR1 ENHRY, CDR2 SYGVKD. Trimming removed 7 bases at V and 0 bases at J, with 13 bases between. The CDR3 nucleotides read TGTGCCATCAAAAGGGGCCAGAGCTCTGGAAACACCATATATTTT. As protein: CAIKRGQSSGNTIYF.

This chain links TRBV29-1 with TRBJ1-1; TRBD1 might be the D (5 bases). V gave up 0 bases and J gave up 1 base, with 6 bases separating them. The CDR3 extends over 13 amino acids. Germline assignment: CDR1 SQVTM and CDR2 ANQGSEA. CDR3 coding DNA: TGCAGCGTTGAAGATCAGGGGAACACTGAAGCTTTCTTT. Translation: CSVEDQGNTEAFF.

This clone was counted only a few times. The J gene is TRBJ2-3, the V gene TRBV11-2; 12 bases line up with TRBD2. This CDR3 is built from 16 residues. Germline values: CDR1 SGHAT, CDR2 FQNNGV. V lost 5 bases and J lost 1; bases outside the gene matches: 4. The DNA of the CDR3 is TGTGCCAGCAGCCCGCTAGCGGGGGGGGGCACAGATACGCAGTATTTT. Translated, it gives CASSPLAGGGTDTQYF.

The rearrangement joins TRBV7-9 to TRBJ1-1, with 7 positions matching TRBD1. The V and J ends lost 5 bases and 5 bases, in that order; junction bases with no gene match: 2. Germline CDR1 is SEHNR and CDR2 is FQNEAQ (reference sequence). The CDR3 covers 12 residues. The CDR3 DNA is TGTGCCAGCAGCCCGACAGGGACTGAAGCTTTCTTT. Translation: CASSPTGTEAFF.

The gene calls are TRBV19 and TRBJ2-1; 15 bases map to TRBD2. The V gene's germline CDR1 is LNHDA and CDR2 SQIVND (reference sequence). V gave up 4 bases and J gave up 13 bases; unmatched junction bases: 8. The CDR3 spans 15 residues. The CDR3 is CASSRTSGGAIVQFF. The CDR3 coding sequence is TGTGCCAGTAGTAGGACTAGCGGGGGGGCCATTGTTCAGTTCTTC.

V gene TRBV7-2 combines with J gene TRBJ1-2; unclear D gene. Trimming cost V 2 bases and J 1 base, with 2 bases left between them. The CDR3 has 12 residues. Per germline, CDR1 SGHTA and CDR2 FQGNSA. The CDR3 loop reads CASSLYNYGYTF. CDR3 bases: TGTGCCAGCAGCTTATATAACTATGGCTACACCTTC.

Comment on this clone: Other DNA sequences from this sample encode an identical CDR3 as well. The chain combines TRBV5-1 with TRBJ1-1; TRBD1 is a possible D gene (6 bases). CDR3 length: 14 amino acids. In germline, CDR1 is SGHRS, CDR2 YFSETQ. Trimming removed 4 bases from V and 0 bases from J, with 10 bases in between. The CDR3 sequence is CASSSGQLNTEAFF. CDR3 DNA sequence: TGCGCCAGCAGCAGCGGACAGCTGAACACTGAAGCTTTCTTT.

This sequence joins TRBV5-4 and TRBJ2-5; D is undetermined. The CDR3 length is 12 residues. From germline, CDR1 is SGHNT and CDR2 YYREEE (reference sequence). Trimming left V 9 bases short and J 1 base short, with 10 bases between. The CDR3, as DNA: TGTGCCACCATGAGTGGCCAAGAGACCCAGTACTTC. It is translated as CATMSGQETQYF.

The genes are TRBV9 and TRBJ2-3, with D uncertain. CDR1 is SGDLS and CDR2 is YYNGEE in the germline V gene. V was clipped by 7 bases and J by 0 bases, with 9 bases between them. The CDR3 consists of 13 residues. CDR3 DNA sequence: TGTGCCAGCGGTGGGCTGAGCACAGATACGCAGTATTTT. This codes for CASGGLSTDTQYF.